The 10 T cell receptor beta chains below all came from one sample that was sequenced in a study of T cells in Graves' hyperthyroidism and ophthalmopathy. The source material, RNA transcripts, was used to amplify TCR beta CDR3 regions. The HTBI primer set was used in a first-round RT-PCR of the TCR CDR3. TCRdb reprocessed the multiplex PCR reads via MiXCR and lists one record per CDR3 protein. Among approximately 210,000 distinct CDR3 sequences listed, roughly 17% were seen once. Sequences were obtained from blood. The source of these receptors is a man aged 50-60 years with Graves' hyperthyroidism.

This clonotype was picked up a small number of times. V gene TRBV7-9 combines with J gene TRBJ2-7, with TRBD2 identical over 15 bases. CDR3 size: 15 residues. CDR1 and CDR2 (germline): SEHNR, FQNEAQ (reference sequence). V shed 5 bases and J 3 bases; nucleotides not matched to a gene: 2. The CDR3 region is CASSTGLAGGYEQYF. The CDR3 bases are TGTGCCAGCAGCACGGGACTAGCGGGAGGCTACGAGCAGTACTTC.

This clonotype was counted ten times or more. V is TRBV20-1 and J is TRBJ2-1, with 12 bases lining up with TRBD2. This CDR3 has 16 amino acids. Germline values: CDR1 DFQATT, CDR2 SNEGSKA (reference sequence). V trimming: 0 bases; J trimming: 6 bases; junction bases outside the gene matches: 6. The CDR3 sequence: CSARDSSGRAANEQFF. The DNA for the CDR3 is TGCAGTGCTAGAGATTCTAGCGGGAGGGCCGCCAATGAGCAGTTCTTC.

This clonotype was counted between two and nine times. The chain joins TRBV3-2 to TRBJ1-2. TRBV3-2 is flagged as a pseudogene. The CDR3 runs 11 residues. This chain's CDR3 is CASSHPYGYTF. The CDR3 DNA reads as TGTGCCAGCAGCCATCCGTATGGCTACACCTTC.

This rearrangement joins TRBV5-1 to TRBJ2-7; tentatively, D is TRBD2 (7 bases). V dropped 5 bases and J dropped 3 bases, with 15 bases sitting between them. The CDR3 has 14 amino acids. Per the germline V gene, CDR1 is SGHRS and CDR2 is YFSETQ. CDR3 protein: CASSFRGAGYEQYF. The CDR3 DNA reads as TGCGCCAGCAGTTTTCGGGGGGCAGGCTACGAGCAGTACTTC.

The rearrangement links TRBV19 to TRBJ2-3; possibly TRBD1 for D (6 bases). Germline CDR1 is LNHDA and CDR2 is SQIVND (reference sequence). The V end lost 3 bases, the J end lost 6 bases, and 13 bases lay between the germline ends. The CDR3 spans 14 residues. The CDR3 spells CASSIIGGDDTQYF. The CDR3 region has the DNA TGTGCCAGTAGTATCATAGGGGGTGATGATACGCAGTATTTT.

The sample holds many counts of this clonotype. V is TRBV5-1 and J is TRBJ2-7; a possible D gene is TRBD1 (6 bases). The germline CDR1 and CDR2 sequences are SGHRS and YFSETQ. The V and J ends lost 4 bases and 1 base respectively, with 18 bases between them. The CDR3 sequence is 16 residues long. The CDR3 spells CASSLLEQGSSYEQYF. CDR3 DNA sequence: TGCGCCAGCAGCCTCCTCGAACAGGGATCATCCTACGAGCAGTACTTC.

This chain uses TRBV20-1 with TRBJ1-6; 9 bases are a match to TRBD1. Germline V gives CDR1 DFQATT, CDR2 SNEGSKA (reference sequence). The CDR3 totals 16 residues. Losses at the gene ends were 8 bases for V and 0 bases for J; bases not matched to a gene: 8. CDR3 nucleotides: TGCAGTACGACAGGGGGTCAGAGCTCCTATAATTCACCCCTCCACTTT. It encodes CSTTGGQSSYNSPLHF.

This clonotype was detected many times. The rearrangement uses TRBV12-3 or TRBV12-4 and TRBJ2-5; 10 bases map to TRBD2. The CDR3 has 13 amino acids. Unmatched junction bases numbered 6, after V lost 7 bases and J lost 7 bases. Here the CDR3 DNA reads TGTGCCAGCACCCGTGGACTAGCGGCGACCCAGTACTTC. It encodes CASTRGLAATQYF.

This clonotype was counted many times. The chain uses TRBV28 and TRBJ2-4; 12 bases map to TRBD2. The CDR3 is made up of 12 amino acids. The germline CDR1 and CDR2 sequences are MDHEN and SYDVKM. After removal of 8 bases from V and 15 bases from J, the junction contained 8 bases not matched to a gene. CDR3 in DNA: TGTGCCAGCGCAACTAGCGGGAGGTCGCTGTACTTC. It yields the protein CASATSGRSLYF.

This clonotype was seen many times. The chain is built from TRBV10-3 and TRBJ2-7; D is possibly TRBD2 (5 bases). Germline CDR1 and CDR2: ENHRY and SYGVKD. Trimming took off 6 bases at V and 0 bases at J, with 12 bases between the two ends. The CDR3 sequence is 14 residues long. The CDR3 DNA reads as TGTGCCATCAGCGGTAGCGCAATCTCCTACGAGCAGTACTTC. Its protein is CAISGSAISYEQYF.